This T cell receptor beta chain emerged from a study of cytomegalovirus exposure and HLA in healthy donors. Whole-study results and caveats: Cytomegalovirus association was assigned to approximately 160 TCR beta chains.

Trimming cost V 0 bases and J 0 bases; bases outside gene matches: 3. The CDR3 has 16 residues. The germline CDR1 and CDR2 sequences are LGHNA and YSLEER. For this clone: Its antigen is undetermined.

Healthy bone marrow donors made up the donor group. It was with 60 Vbeta and 13 Jbeta primers that the PCR ran. The data were produced by immunoSEQ multiplex PCR, yet TCRdb's version contains in-frame clones alone and is incomplete. The data contain about 160,000 clones, 50% to 75% of them seen just once; the ten biggest clones take up 6% to 8.5%. The sequenced sample was PBMCs. This chain uses TRBV4-3 with TRBJ2-3; 7 bases align to TRBD2. The sequence was collected from a woman between 55 and 75 years old in good health and CMV-seropositive. CDR3 nucleotide sequence: TGCGCCAGCAGCCAAGATTGGGGGGGGAGCACAGATACGCAGTATTTT. Translating gives CASSQDWGGSTDTQYF.